These T cell receptor beta chains were read from a single sample in a study of cytomegalovirus exposure and HLA in healthy donors. Sequenced by immunoSEQ multiplex PCR; TCRdb stores in-frame clones only, minus some. Among 100,000 to 150,000 clones listed, 77% were seen once. The sample comprised PBMCs. Receptor source: a man younger than 30 in good health and CMV-seropositive. Both conserved end residues are part of each CDR3. The D gene is left open where the match is weak. A row's size may be missing; if present it is once, few, many or a size class.

j_call v_call d_call cdr3_length clone_size cdr3_aa cdr3_nt
TRBJ2-7 TRBV7-8 - 16 - CASSLDYPRQEYEQYF TGTGCCAGCAGCTTAGATTACCCGAGACAAGAGTACGAGCAGTACTTC
TRBJ1-1 TRBV18 TRBD1 15 - CASSSTGTGGIIAFF TGTGCCAGCTCATCAACCGGGACAGGGGGTATTATAGCTTTCTTT
TRBJ2-7 TRBV7-2 - 13 - CASSKSTGYEQYF TGTGCCAGCAGCAAGTCGACAGGCTACGAGCAGTACTTC
TRBJ1-5 TRBV29-1 - 13 - CSVLTGRNQPQHF TGCAGCGTTTTAACAGGGCGCAATCAGCCCCAGCATTTT
TRBJ1-1 TRBV7-9 - 12 - CASSFGGFDAFF TGTGCCAGCAGCTTCGGTGGTTTCGATGCTTTCTTT
TRBJ2-7 TRBV6-5 TRBD1 15 - CASSLTGTGSYEQYF TGTGCCAGCAGCCTAACCGGGACAGGGTCCTACGAGCAGTACTTC
TRBJ1-1 TRBV19 TRBD1 14 - CASSIPGGGTEAFF TGTGCCAGTAGTATCCCAGGGGGCGGCACTGAAGCTTTCTTT
TRBJ1-1 TRBV9 - 17 - CASSPASGAHMNTEAFF TGTGCCAGCAGCCCCGCTTCGGGTGCCCACATGAACACTGAAGCTTTCTTT
TRBJ2-5 TRBV10-3 TRBD2 16 - CAISELSGTMAETQYF TGTGCCATCAGTGAGTTGAGCGGGACTATGGCAGAGACCCAGTACTTC
TRBJ1-5 TRBV5-1 - 14 - CASSADGVNQPQHF TGCGCCAGCAGCGCCGACGGGGTGAATCAGCCCCAGCATTTT
TRBJ1-1 TRBV10-1 - 14 - CASSGPRGNTEAFF TGCGCCAGCAGTGGACCCCGGGGAAACACTGAAGCTTTCTTT
TRBJ2-5 TRBV5-5 TRBD1 16 few CASSARQGAGQETQYF TGTGCCAGCAGCGCTAGACAGGGGGCGGGTCAAGAGACCCAGTACTTC
TRBJ1-1 TRBV6-5 TRBD1 13 once CASSYAGQTEAFF TGTGCCAGCAGTTACGCGGGACAGACTGAAGCTTTCTTT
TRBJ2-1 TRBV5-1 TRBD1 15 once CASSLDRVSYNEQFF TGCGCCAGCAGCCTAGACAGGGTTTCCTACAATGAGCAGTTCTTC
TRBJ2-2 TRBV6-5 TRBD1 13 - CASRDRVSGELFF TGTGCCAGCAGGGACAGGGTGTCCGGGGAGCTGTTTTTT
TRBJ2-5 TRBV28 TRBD1 18 - CASSLVKLGTGRQETQYF TGTGCCAGCAGCTTAGTAAAACTCGGGACAGGGAGACAAGAGACCCAGTACTTC
TRBJ1-5 TRBV18 - 13 - CASSPRRDQPQHF TGTGCCAGCTCACCACGGAGGGATCAGCCCCAGCATTTT
TRBJ2-1 TRBV27 TRBD1 19 - CASSLDPLAGTGDYNEQFF TGTGCCAGCAGTTTAGACCCCCTAGCCGGGACAGGGGACTACAATGAGCAGTTCTTC
TRBJ2-1 TRBV9 TRBD2 16 - CASSQRGTSGYNEQFF TGTGCCAGCAGCCAGCGTGGGACTAGCGGATACAATGAGCAGTTCTTC
TRBJ2-5 TRBV7-7 - 13 - CASSLATVQTQYF TGTGCTAGCAGCTTAGCTACTGTCCAGACCCAGTACTTC
TRBJ1-6 TRBV19 TRBD1 15 - CASSAGTGLNSPLHF TGTGCCAGTAGTGCCGGGACAGGCCTTAATTCACCCCTCCACTTT
TRBJ2-7 TRBV14 - 13 - CASSRGLHYEQYF TGTGCCAGCAGCCGAGGACTTCATTACGAGCAGTACTTC
TRBJ1-4 TRBV2 - 15 - CASSARSATNEKLFF TGTGCCAGCAGTGCCAGATCTGCAACTAATGAAAAACTGTTTTTT
TRBJ2-7 TRBV7-9 - 16 - CASSLVLGTISYEQYF TGTGCCAGCAGCTTAGTTCTTGGGACAATCTCCTACGAGCAGTACTTC
TRBJ2-3 TRBV9 - 15 once CASSVDGEVLGTQYF TGTGCCAGCAGCGTAGACGGGGAGGTCCTCGGTACGCAGTATTTT
TRBJ2-3 TRBV29-1 TRBD2 14 - CSASRSGPPDTQYF TGCAGCGCCTCACGTAGCGGGCCACCAGATACGCAGTATTTT
TRBJ2-7 TRBV6-1 TRBD1 15 - CASSEAWGQNHEQYF TGTGCCAGCAGTGAAGCGTGGGGACAGAACCACGAGCAGTACTTC